The present T cell receptor beta chain was sequenced within a study of tumor and adjacent non-tumor tissue in lung cancer. Broader study findings: Top 100 clones took a larger repertoire share in normal lung.

A modified ARM-PCR protocol with three rounds of nested PCR amplified TCRbeta. TCRdb fed the multiplex PCR reads into MiXCR, producing one record per CDR3 protein. The sample gives tens of thousands of distinct CDR3 sequences, less than 85% of which show up once; approximately 40% is in the top ten. Per germline, CDR1 LGHNA and CDR2 YNFKEQ. CDR3 length equals 16 residues. V lost 4 bases to trimming and J lost 5 bases, with 20 bases between them. In regard to this clonotype: Its matching antigen is unknown.

RNA was extracted from bulk tissue without any cell sorting. The normal lung tissue was taken more than 3 cm from the tumor edge. This TCR was recovered from a man in his 70s with non-small cell lung cancer. This sequence joins TRBV4-2 and TRBJ2-5; D is unresolved. Sequencing was performed on distant non-tumor lung tissue. CDR3 residues: CASSRRGSSIEETQYF. In DNA, the CDR3 is TGTGCCAGCAGCCGCCGAGGCAGCAGTATTGAGGAGACCCAGTACTTC.